The rows below give T cell receptor beta chains drawn from one sample of a study of blood T cell repertoires in COVID-19. Data came from immunoSEQ multiplex PCR; TCRdb stores just in-frame clones and leaves some out. The table records 150,000 to 200,000 clones, approximately 92% of them present only once. Sequences were obtained from peripheral blood. All receptors come from a woman in her forties or fifties with acute or convalescent COVID-19. Both conserved end residues are part of each CDR3. A D gene is named only where the DNA matches it firmly. Size tells how often a clone was seen (once, few, many) or the class of an expanded clone, and some rows leave it out.

D gene: TRBD1
CDR3 length: 14
V gene: TRBV30
J gene: TRBJ2-7
clone size: NA
CDR3 protein: CAWSTGDSHYEQYF
CDR3 DNA: TGTGCCTGGAGTACCGGGGACAGCCACTACGAGCAGTACTTC

D gene: NA
CDR3 length: 14
V gene: TRBV27
J gene: TRBJ1-1
clone size: NA
CDR3 protein: CASSPSPPNTEAFF
CDR3 DNA: TGTGCCAGCAGTCCCTCTCCCCCGAACACTGAAGCTTTCTTT

D gene: NA
CDR3 length: 15
V gene: TRBV29-1
J gene: TRBJ1-2
clone size: NA
CDR3 protein: CSVEVLESSYGGYTF
CDR3 DNA: TGCAGCGTTGAAGTTCTAGAGTCGTCTTATGGTGGCTACACCTTC

D gene: NA
CDR3 length: 13
V gene: TRBV11-3
J gene: TRBJ1-4
clone size: few
CDR3 protein: CASSLGAEKRLFF
CDR3 DNA: TGTGCCAGCAGCTTAGGGGCCGAAAAACGACTGTTTTTT

D gene: NA
CDR3 length: 12
V gene: TRBV6-5
J gene: TRBJ1-2
clone size: NA
CDR3 protein: CATNPSNYGYTF
CDR3 DNA: TGTGCCACCAACCCTAGTAACTATGGCTACACCTTC

D gene: NA
CDR3 length: 16
V gene: TRBV5-6
J gene: TRBJ2-2
clone size: NA
CDR3 protein: CASSRQVDRNTGELFF
CDR3 DNA: TGTGCCAGCAGCCGCCAGGTTGACAGGAACACCGGGGAGCTGTTTTTT

D gene: NA
CDR3 length: 14
V gene: TRBV5-1
J gene: TRBJ1-2
clone size: NA
CDR3 protein: CASTPGSVKYGYTF
CDR3 DNA: TGCGCCAGCACCCCGGGATCGGTAAAGTATGGCTACACCTTC

D gene: NA
CDR3 length: 11
V gene: TRBV2
J gene: TRBJ1-1
clone size: NA
CDR3 protein: CASKLYTEAFF
CDR3 DNA: TGTGCCAGCAAACTGTACACTGAAGCTTTCTTT

D gene: TRBD1
CDR3 length: 16
V gene: TRBV28
J gene: TRBJ1-6
clone size: NA
CDR3 protein: CASSSSGQGDNSPLHF
CDR3 DNA: TGTGCCAGCAGTTCGTCGGGACAGGGGGATAATTCACCCCTCCACTTT

D gene: NA
CDR3 length: 13
V gene: TRBV2
J gene: TRBJ1-2
clone size: NA
CDR3 protein: CASSESGIYGYTF
CDR3 DNA: TGTGCCAGCAGTGAGTCAGGTATCTATGGCTACACCTTC

D gene: NA
CDR3 length: 12
V gene: TRBV19
J gene: TRBJ2-7
clone size: NA
CDR3 protein: CASSNSRSEQYF
CDR3 DNA: TGTGCCAGTAGTAACTCGCGGTCCGAGCAGTACTTC

D gene: NA
CDR3 length: 16
V gene: TRBV25-1
J gene: TRBJ2-1
clone size: once
CDR3 protein: CASSEWGQGGRNEQFF
CDR3 DNA: TGTGCCAGCAGTGAATGGGGTCAGGGTGGGAGGAATGAGCAGTTCTTC

D gene: NA
CDR3 length: 14
V gene: TRBV7-3
J gene: TRBJ2-2
clone size: NA
CDR3 protein: CASSPTKVTGELFF
CDR3 DNA: TGTGCCAGCAGCCCCACAAAAGTCACCGGGGAGCTGTTTTTT

D gene: TRBD1
CDR3 length: 15
V gene: TRBV19
J gene: TRBJ1-5
clone size: NA
CDR3 protein: CASSQGQGGNQPQHF
CDR3 DNA: TGTGCCAGTAGCCAGGGACAGGGGGGCAATCAGCCCCAGCATTTT

D gene: NA
CDR3 length: 17
V gene: TRBV21-1
J gene: TRBJ1-2
clone size: NA
CDR3 protein: CASSKRGTGEDNYGYTF
CDR3 DNA: TGTGCCAGCAGCAAAAGGGGGACAGGGGAGGATAACTATGGCTACACCTTC